The sequence of this TCR beta chain was determined in a study of CD8 T cells in Susac syndrome. Background on the study: Among the sequenced Susac syndrome patients, five or six had active disease while eight or nine were in remission. Study-wide results and limits: In Susac syndrome, CD4+ T cell repertoires lacked any clonal expansion. The study conceded that its TCR sequencing and HLA analysis involved relatively few individuals.

This CDR3 has 14 residues. The V gene's germline CDR1 is DFQATT and CDR2 SNEGSKA (reference sequence). Trimming shortened V by 1 base and J by 6 bases, and 13 bases separated the two germline ends. This clonotype is a singleton in its sample. Its antigen is as yet unknown. RNA amounts of about 0.5 to 1 ug underwent reverse transcription with random hexamers. Across 54 Vbeta and 13 Jbeta, immunoSEQ multiplex PCR amplified TCR beta CDR3. MiXCR, applied by TCRdb to the immunoSEQ multiplex PCR reads, yields one record per CDR3 protein. Found here are just under 95,000 distinct CDR3 sequences, about 94% of them singletons; the top ten hold about 0.29%.

V gene TRBV20-1 combines with J gene TRBJ2-1; D is unresolved. The sample was CD4+ T cells from PBMCs. The clonotype comes from a human donor with Susac syndrome. The CDR3: CSARGLDPTNEQFF. The CDR3 bases are TGCAGTGCTAGAGGGTTGGACCCTACCAATGAGCAGTTCTTC.